These 2 T cell receptor beta chains share one sample of origin, sequenced in a study of T-cell memory formation after mild COVID-19. TCRdb called the 5' RACE reads again in MiXCR, with one record for every CDR3 protein. The profile shows roughly 29,000 distinct CDR3 sequences, about 7.4% of them singletons. The material sequenced was PBMCs or a T cell subset sorted from them (not recorded which). The receptors derive from an adult woman who had mild COVID-19 (a few samples of this study predate the infection). Cell type and time point are not known.

The sample holds many counts of this clonotype. This chain uses TRBV12-3 or TRBV12-4 with TRBJ2-5, with 12 nucleotides matching TRBD1. The CDR3 is 18 amino acids. V gave up 6 bases and J gave up 4 bases; unmatched junction bases: 15. Here the CDR3 DNA reads TGTGCCAGCAGCCCCACCTCCGGGACAGGGGGCTCTCGAGAGACCCAGTACTTC. This gives the protein CASSPTSGTGGSRETQYF.

In its sample, this clonotype was seen many times. The chain is built from TRBV2 and TRBJ2-3, with D unresolved. The CDR3 extends over 13 amino acids. Looked up from germline, CDR1 is SNHLY and CDR2 is FYNNEI. V was pared by 7 bases and J by 6 bases, with 14 bases between. The CDR3 protein is CASNPLSRDTQYF. CDR3 sequence (DNA): TGTGCCAGCAATCCCTTAAGTAGGGATACGCAGTATTTT.